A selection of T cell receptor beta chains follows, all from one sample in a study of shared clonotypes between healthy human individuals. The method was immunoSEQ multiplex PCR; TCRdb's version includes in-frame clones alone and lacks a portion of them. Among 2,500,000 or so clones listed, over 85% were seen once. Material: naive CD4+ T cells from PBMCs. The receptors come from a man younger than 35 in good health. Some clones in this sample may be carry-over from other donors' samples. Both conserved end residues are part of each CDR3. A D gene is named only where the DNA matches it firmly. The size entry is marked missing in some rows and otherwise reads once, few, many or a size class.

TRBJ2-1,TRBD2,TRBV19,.,TGTGCCAGTGGCCTAGCGGGAGGGACATACAATGAGCAGTTCTTC,CASGLAGGTYNEQFF
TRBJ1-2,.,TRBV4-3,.,TGCGCCAGCAGCCGGGAACCAGTTCAGGGGGGCTACACCTTC,CASSREPVQGGYTF
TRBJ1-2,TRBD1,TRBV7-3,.,TGTGCCAGCAGCTTGGACAGGGTGAAGACTATGCGCTACACCTTC,CASSLDRVKTMRYTF
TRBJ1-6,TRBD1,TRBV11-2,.,TGTGCCAGCAGCTTTACAGGGGATAATTCACCCCTCCACTTT,CASSFTGDNSPLHF
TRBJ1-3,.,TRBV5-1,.,TGCGCCAGCAGCCCGGACGGAGGAGTCTCTGGAAACACCATATATTTT,CASSPDGGVSGNTIYF
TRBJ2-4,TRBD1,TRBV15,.,TGTGCCACCAGCAGGAAGACAGGGGCCAAAAACATTCAGTACTTC,CATSRKTGAKNIQYF
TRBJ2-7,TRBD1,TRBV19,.,TGTGCCAGTGGGCGGGACAGGGAATACGAGCAGTACTTC,CASGRDREYEQYF
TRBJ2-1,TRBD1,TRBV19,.,TGTGCCAGTAGTACCCGTGGACAGGTTCATGAGCAGTTCTTC,CASSTRGQVHEQFF
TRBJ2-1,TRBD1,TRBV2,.,TGTGCCAGCAGGGACAGGGGGTCCTACAATGAGCAGTTCTTC,CASRDRGSYNEQFF
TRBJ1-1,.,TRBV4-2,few,TGTGCCAGCAGCCGAGACAGAGGGACTGAAGCTTTCTTT,CASSRDRGTEAFF
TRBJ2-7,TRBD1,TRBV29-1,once,TGCAGCGCCGGGGACAGTGGCGGTCTCGGGGAGCAGTACTTC,CSAGDSGGLGEQYF
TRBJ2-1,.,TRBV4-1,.,TGCGCCAGCAGCCAAGATTTTGGGGGCGATGAGCAGTTCTTC,CASSQDFGGDEQFF
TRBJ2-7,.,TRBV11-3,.,TGTGCCAGCAGCCCAAGGGCGGGTTCCGAGCAGTACTTC,CASSPRAGSEQYF
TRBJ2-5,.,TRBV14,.,TGTGCCAGCAGCCGGCGGGGATTGGAGACCCAGTACTTC,CASSRRGLETQYF
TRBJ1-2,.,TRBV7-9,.,TGTGCCAGCAGCTTTTCAGGGGAGGGTGGCTACACCTTC,CASSFSGEGGYTF
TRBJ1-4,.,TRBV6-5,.,TGTGCCAGCAGCCCTGGATACAACTCGAAAAAACTGTTTTTT,CASSPGYNSKKLFF
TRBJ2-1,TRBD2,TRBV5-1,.,TGCGCCAGCAGCTTCGGACTAGCGGGAGGTAATGAGCAGTTCTTC,CASSFGLAGGNEQFF
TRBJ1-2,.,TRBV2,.,TGTGCCAGCAGTGTCGCGGTTTCGGGGGATGGCTACACCTTC,CASSVAVSGDGYTF
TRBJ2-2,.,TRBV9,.,TGTGCCAGCAGCGTACAGGGGAACACCGGGGAGCTGTTTTTT,CASSVQGNTGELFF
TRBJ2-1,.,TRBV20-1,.,TGCGGCGGTTCTAGCAATGAGCAGTTCTTC,CGGSSNEQFF
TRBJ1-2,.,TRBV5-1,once,TGCGCCAGCAGCTTGGATCCGAATTGGGCTAACTATGGCTACACCTTC,CASSLDPNWANYGYTF
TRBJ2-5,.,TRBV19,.,TGTGCCAGTTCCGGCAGGGGTGGGGGACTAACAGAGACCCAGTACTTC,CASSGRGGGLTETQYF
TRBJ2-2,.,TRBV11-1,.,TGTGCCAGCAGCCCCTCTTCCGGGGAGCTGTTTTTT,CASSPSSGELFF
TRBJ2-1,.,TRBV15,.,TGTGCCACCAGCAGATCCTTCTCGGGATCCTACAATGAGCAGTTCTTC,CATSRSFSGSYNEQFF
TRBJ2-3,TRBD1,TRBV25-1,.,TGTGCCAGCAGTGAGGGGACAGGGGGAAGCCAATTGGATACGCAGTATTTT,CASSEGTGGSQLDTQYF
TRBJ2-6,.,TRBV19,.,TGTGCCACCGAAGGACAAACTGGGGCCAACGTCCTGACTTTC,CATEGQTGANVLTF
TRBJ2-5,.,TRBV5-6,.,TGTGCCAGCAGCTTGGAAACAGAACAAGAGACCCAGTACTTC,CASSLETEQETQYF
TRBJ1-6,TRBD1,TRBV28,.,TGTGCCAGCAGTCCTGGGGGGGACAGGGGTGGATCACCCCTCCACTTT,CASSPGGDRGGSPLHF
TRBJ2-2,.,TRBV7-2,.,TGTGCCAGCAGCCTAGTGGGGGGGCAAGCCGGCACCGGGGAGCTGTTTTTT,CASSLVGGQAGTGELFF
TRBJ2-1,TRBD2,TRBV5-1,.,TGCGCCAGCAGCTTGGCCCGACTAGCGGGAGGGAGGGATGAGCAGTTCTTC,CASSLARLAGGRDEQFF
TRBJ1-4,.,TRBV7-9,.,TGTGCCAGCAGCAAGGGGCGGGGAACTAATGAAAAACTGTTTTTT,CASSKGRGTNEKLFF
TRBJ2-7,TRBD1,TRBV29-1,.,TGCAGCGTTGAGAGGGGACAGGGGGCCTCCTACGAGCAGTACTTC,CSVERGQGASYEQYF
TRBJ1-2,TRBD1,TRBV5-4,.,TGTGCCAGCAGCTCGGTACTACAGGGGGCAGGAGGCTACACCTTC,CASSSVLQGAGGYTF
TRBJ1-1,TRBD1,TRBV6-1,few,TGTGCCAGCACGGGACAGGCGAACACTGAAGCTTTCTTT,CASTGQANTEAFF
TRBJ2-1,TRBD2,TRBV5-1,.,TGCGCCAGCAGCCTAGGGACTAGCGGGAATGAGCAGTTCTTC,CASSLGTSGNEQFF
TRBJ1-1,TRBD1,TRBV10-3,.,TGTGCCATCAGCGACAGGGGGCAGGACACTGAAGCTTTCTTT,CAISDRGQDTEAFF
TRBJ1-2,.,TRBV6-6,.,TGTGCCAGCAGGAGTGGGGACGGGGGGTCGTATGGCTACACCTTC,CASRSGDGGSYGYTF
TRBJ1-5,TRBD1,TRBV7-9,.,TGTGCCAGCAGCCATGGCCAGGGGGGTCAGCCCCAGCATTTT,CASSHGQGGQPQHF
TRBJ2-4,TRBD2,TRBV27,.,TGTGCCAGCAGTTTATCGATAAGTGGGACTAGCGGGACCAACATTCAGTACTTC,CASSLSISGTSGTNIQYF
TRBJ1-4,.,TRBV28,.,TGTGCCAGCAGTTACCGACAGGCAACTAATGAAAAACTGTTTTTT,CASSYRQATNEKLFF
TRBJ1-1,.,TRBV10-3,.,TGTGCCATCAGTCGCGATGACACTGAAGCTTTCTTT,CAISRDDTEAFF
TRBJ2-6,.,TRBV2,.,TGTGCCAGCAGTGAGAGCTCTGGGGCCAACGTCCTGACTTTC,CASSESSGANVLTF
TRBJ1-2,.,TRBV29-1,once,TGCAGCGTTGAACGTCGACTAAACTATGGCTACACCTTC,CSVERRLNYGYTF
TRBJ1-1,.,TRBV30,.,TGTGCCTGGAGTGTTAGGGGGAGCACTGAAGCTTTCTTT,CAWSVRGSTEAFF
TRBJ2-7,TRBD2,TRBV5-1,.,TGCGCCAGCAGCTTAATTAGCGGGAGTTACGAGCAGTACTTC,CASSLISGSYEQYF
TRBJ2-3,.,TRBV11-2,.,TGTGCCAGCAGCTTAGATCGGTCTTCCAGAACAGATACGCAGTATTTT,CASSLDRSSRTDTQYF
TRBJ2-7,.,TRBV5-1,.,TGCGCCAGCAGCTTGGGGGACCCGGGGTACGAGCAGTACTTC,CASSLGDPGYEQYF
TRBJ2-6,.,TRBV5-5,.,TGTGCCAGCAGCAGTTTGGGCGGCTCTGGGGCCAACGTCCTGACTTTC,CASSSLGGSGANVLTF
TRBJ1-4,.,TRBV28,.,TGTGCCAGCAGTTTAGACGGGGCGACTAATGAAAAACTGTTTTTT,CASSLDGATNEKLFF
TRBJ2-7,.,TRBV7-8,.,TGTGCCAGCAGCTTCGGGGGAACCTACGAGCAGTACTTC,CASSFGGTYEQYF
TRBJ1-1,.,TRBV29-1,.,TGCAGCGTTGTCCGCAGTATGAACACTGAAGCTTTCTTT,CSVVRSMNTEAFF
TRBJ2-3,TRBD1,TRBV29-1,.,TGCAGCGTTGAACCCCAGGGACAGGGTGGCACAGATACGCAGTATTTT,CSVEPQGQGGTDTQYF
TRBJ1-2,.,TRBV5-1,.,TGCGCCAGCAGCTTAGCCTCCGGGGCCTATGGCTACACCTTC,CASSLASGAYGYTF
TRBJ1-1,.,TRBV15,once,TGTGCCACCAGCAGAGTATTTCGCAGGCCTGAAGCTTTCTTT,CATSRVFRRPEAFF
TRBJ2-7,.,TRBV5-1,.,TGCGCCAGCAGCGTGCCAGAAAACAGGGAAACCCTTTCCTACGAGCAGTACTTC,CASSVPENRETLSYEQYF
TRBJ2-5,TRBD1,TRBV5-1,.,TGCGCCAGCAGCTCCTATTCGGGGACAGGGATGGAGACCCAGTACTTC,CASSSYSGTGMETQYF
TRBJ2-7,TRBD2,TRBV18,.,TGTGCCAGCTCCCCGGGACTAGCGGAATCCTACGAGCAGTACTTC,CASSPGLAESYEQYF
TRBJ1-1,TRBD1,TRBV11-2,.,TGTGCCAGCAGCTCTCTACAGGGGGGGGGTACTGAAGCTTTCTTT,CASSSLQGGGTEAFF
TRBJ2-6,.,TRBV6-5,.,TGTGCCAGCAGTTACTTACAGTTCTCTGGGGCCAACGTCCTGACTTTC,CASSYLQFSGANVLTF